One T cell receptor beta chain is described in this entry. This sample was included in a study of blood T cell repertoires in COVID-19. Germline V lookup: CDR1 MRHNA, CDR2 SNTAGT. V was cut by 3 bases and J by 0 bases, with 12 bases left in between. The CDR3 has 16 amino acids. Generated by immunoSEQ multiplex PCR, the TCRdb table keeps only in-frame clones and is missing some. Among a few hundred thousand clones, 70% to 90% were seen once, and the ten largest hold roughly 14%. The material sequenced was PBMCs or T cells enriched from blood (not recorded which). The clonotype comes from a woman aged 45-65 years with acute COVID-19. The rearrangement uses TRBV6-4 and TRBJ2-1; D remains unclear. This CDR3 reads CASSDLGRSSYNEQFF. The CDR3 nucleotides read TGTGCCAGCAGTGATCTGGGCCGAAGCTCCTACAATGAGCAGTTCTTC.